Presented here are 30 T cell receptor beta chains from one specimen sequenced in a study of cytomegalovirus exposure and HLA in healthy donors. PCR amplification relied on 60 Vbeta primers (plus 13 Jbeta primers). The table came from immunoSEQ multiplex PCR; TCRdb's copy has only in-frame clones and leaves some out. The profile shows 200,000 to 300,000 clones, around four fifths of them singletons. The sample consisted of PBMCs. These receptors were taken from a woman aged 40 to 55 in good health and CMV-seropositive.

The CDR3 nucleotides read TGTGCCAGCAGTTACTCCAGCACAGCCTCAAACTATGGCTACACCTTC. This sequence encodes CASSYSSTASNYGYTF. This chain links TRBV6-5 with TRBJ1-2; D is unresolved. Germline V lookup: CDR1 MNHEY, CDR2 SVGAGI. This CDR3 is built from 16 residues. V was clipped by 0 bases and J by 2 bases, with 13 bases between them.

This clone was detected only a few times. V usage is TRBV5-1 and J usage is TRBJ1-2; D not certain. CDR1 and CDR2 (germline): SGHRS, YFSETQ. This CDR3 comprises 13 residues. Trimming removed 7 bases at V and 1 base at J, with 11 bases between. CDR3 DNA: TGCGCCAGCCAACAGAGCCTTAACTATGGCTACACCTTC. Its protein product is CASQQSLNYGYTF.

The gene calls are TRBV7-2 and TRBJ2-5; D is possibly TRBD1 (5 bases). The V and J ends lost 4 bases and 2 bases respectively, with 17 bases between them. CDR1 SGHTA and CDR2 FQGNSA come from the germline V gene. The CDR3 totals 16 residues. This CDR3 reads CASSYVPGNTQETQYF. The CDR3 nucleotides are TGTGCCAGCAGCTATGTCCCAGGGAACACTCAAGAGACCCAGTACTTC.

CDR3 DNA: TGTGCCAGCAGTTCATCGGGGGGGCGATCACCCCTCCACTTT. Translated, it gives CASSSSGGRSPLHF. The chain recombines TRBV6-5 with TRBJ1-6, with D maybe TRBD1 (6 bases). This CDR3 contains 14 residues. Germline values: CDR1 MNHEY, CDR2 SVGAGI. V lost 4 bases and J lost 10, with 14 bases in between.

This clone was detected a few times. One end of the junction varies from germline; a read error may be responsible. This chain joins TRBV7-7 and TRBJ2-5; 9 bases align to TRBD1. This CDR3 is built from 15 residues. The germline V gene encodes CDR1 SSHAT and CDR2 FNYEAQ (reference sequence). The CDR3 loop is CASSLAQGAFETQYF. The CDR3, as DNA: TGTGCTAGCAGCTTAGCACAGGGGGCGTTTGAGACCCAGTACTTC. The complete variable domain, with remaining parts taken from reference TRBV7-7 and TRBJ2-5, reads GAGVSQSPRYKVTKRGQDVTLRCDPISSHATLYWYQQALGQGPEFLTYFNYEAQPDKSGLPSDRFSAERPEGSISTLTIQRTEQRDSAMYRCASSLAQGAFETQYFGPGTRLLVL.

The rearrangement links TRBV19 to TRBJ2-1, with no clear D. The CDR3 is made up of 15 amino acids. V lost 0 bases and J lost 4, with 10 bases in between. CDR1 LNHDA and CDR2 SQIVND come from the germline V gene (reference sequence). CDR3 residues: CASSIDGSKYNEQFF. In DNA form, the CDR3 reads TGTGCCAGTAGTATAGATGGCAGTAAGTACAATGAGCAGTTCTTC.

This clone has a single count. J is TRBJ1-1 and V is TRBV6-6; D is perhaps TRBD1 (5 bases). CDR3 length: 14 residues. Per the germline V gene, CDR1 is MNHNY and CDR2 is SVGAGI (reference sequence). V was clipped by 2 bases and J by 4 bases, with 11 bases between them. CDR3 bases: TGTGCCAGCAGTTACCCGACAGCAGGCACTGAAGCTTTCTTT. This encodes CASSYPTAGTEAFF.

The chain recombines TRBV11-2 with TRBJ2-1; 11 positions match TRBD2. V was pared by 5 bases and J by 7 bases, with 4 bases of the junction left unmatched. The CDR3 consists of 14 residues. Per the germline V gene, CDR1 is SGHAT and CDR2 is FQNNGV. The CDR3 coding sequence is TGTGCCAGCAGCCCGACTAGCGGGACTAATGAGCAGTTCTTC. Translation gives CASSPTSGTNEQFF.

The V call is TRBV4-2, the J call TRBJ2-3; 13 bases agree with TRBD2. Germline V CDR1 and CDR2: LGHNA, YNFKEQ. This CDR3 contains 16 residues. The J segment lost 3 bases and the V segment lost 3 bases, leaving 3 bases of the junction unmatched. CDR3 DNA sequence: TGTGCCAGCAGCCATAGGACTAGCGGGAGTACAGATACGCAGTATTTT. Protein product: CASSHRTSGSTDTQYF.

This clone was detected ten times or more. The chain recombines TRBV7-9 with TRBJ2-1, with D maybe TRBD1 (7 bases). The CDR3 covers 19 residues. V lost 4 bases and J lost 0, with 22 bases in between. Germline V lookup: CDR1 SEHNR, CDR2 FQNEAQ (reference sequence). The CDR3 protein is CASSSGGQAIGGSYNEQFF. CDR3 DNA: TGTGCCAGCAGCTCAGGGGGGCAGGCGATAGGCGGCTCCTACAATGAGCAGTTCTTC.

J is TRBJ2-2 and V is TRBV5-1; 8 bases align to TRBD2. Germline CDR1 reads SGHRS; CDR2 reads YFSETQ. This CDR3 region has 15 residues. Unmatched junction bases numbered 4, after V lost 4 bases and J lost 2 bases. CDR3 in amino acids: CASSAGLENTGELFF. Written as DNA, the CDR3 is TGCGCCAGCAGCGCGGGACTAGAAAACACCGGGGAGCTGTTTTTT.

J is TRBJ2-7 and V is TRBV18, with D unclear. V was trimmed by 3 bases and J by 5 bases, leaving 8 bases between them. Germline V gene sequence: CDR1 KGHSH, CDR2 LQKENI. The CDR3 has 12 amino acids. The CDR3 is CASSPRQDEQYF. The CDR3 nucleotides read TGTGCCAGCTCACCCCGACAAGACGAGCAGTACTTC.

The V and J genes are TRBV5-1 and TRBJ1-4; D is ambiguous. CDR1 is SGHRS and CDR2 is YFSETQ in the germline V gene. V shed 0 bases and J shed 0 bases, with 9 bases lying between them. The CDR3 runs 16 residues. CDR3 in amino acids: CASSLAGGTTNEKLFF. As DNA, the CDR3 is TGCGCCAGCAGCTTGGCAGGAGGGACAACTAATGAAAAACTGTTTTTT.

This clone showed up just a few times. The rearrangement links TRBV7-9 to TRBJ2-3, with D possibly matching TRBD1 (6 bases). Trimming stripped 5 bases from V and 1 base from J, with 16 bases between. This CDR3 comprises 16 residues. Germline assignment: CDR1 SEHNR and CDR2 FQNEAQ (reference sequence). CDR3 in amino acids: CASSPRGTTGTDTQYF. The CDR3 DNA follows: TGTGCCAGCAGCCCTAGGGGGACAACTGGCACAGATACGCAGTATTTT.

This clone was seen just once. J is TRBJ1-1 and V is TRBV9; D not resolved. This CDR3 region has 15 residues. V was trimmed by 6 bases and J by 0 bases, leaving 15 bases between them. Germline assignment: CDR1 SGDLS and CDR2 YYNGEE. The CDR3 is CASTFTERVNTEAFF. CDR3 nucleotides: TGTGCCAGCACCTTTACGGAGCGGGTGAACACTGAAGCTTTCTTT.

CDR3 coding DNA: TGTGCCAGCTCACCGGACGGGAGCTCCTACAATGAGCAGTTCTTC. This encodes CASSPDGSSYNEQFF. This chain joins TRBV18 and TRBJ2-1; possibly TRBD2 for D (6 bases). The CDR3 consists of 15 residues. Germline-derived CDR1 and CDR2 are KGHSH and LQKENI. V dropped 3 bases and J dropped 0 bases, with 9 bases sitting between them.

This sequence joins TRBV28 and TRBJ1-3; D is ambiguous. The length of the CDR3 is 14 residues. Germline-derived CDR1 and CDR2 are MDHEN and SYDVKM. Trimming cost V 5 bases and J 0 bases, with 8 bases left between them. CDR3 coding DNA: TGTGCCAGCAGTCCCGGACTCTCTGGAAACACCATATATTTT. Translation gives CASSPGLSGNTIYF.

The V and J genes are TRBV15 and TRBJ2-7; TRBD2 is a possible D gene (5 bases). This CDR3 is 12 amino acids long. V was clipped by 1 base and J by 7 bases, with 8 bases between them. Germline CDR1 and CDR2: LNHNV and YYDKDF (reference sequence). The CDR3 DNA reads TGTGCCACCAGCAGAGGAGCGGAGGAGCAGTACTTC. Translation gives CATSRGAEEQYF.

This clone was counted a few times. V is TRBV7-2 and J is TRBJ2-3; 8 bases map to TRBD2. With 1 base clipped from V and 5 bases from J, the junction kept 8 bases outside the gene matches. Germline V lookup: CDR1 SGHTA, CDR2 FQGNSA. The length of the CDR3 is 16 residues. The CDR3 DNA sequence: TGTGCCAGCAGCTTAGTACCGGGAGGGCTGGGAGATACGCAGTATTTT. Its protein is CASSLVPGGLGDTQYF.

This rearrangement joins TRBV2 to TRBJ1-1; a possible D gene is TRBD1 (6 bases). Trimming took 2 bases from V and 0 from J, leaving 7 bases between them. This CDR3 is 14 amino acids long. The germline V gene has CDR1 SNHLY and CDR2 FYNNEI. CDR3 nucleotides: TGTGCCAGCAGTGAACAGGGGCTGAACACTGAAGCTTTCTTT. It encodes CASSEQGLNTEAFF.

This chain uses TRBV5-1 with TRBJ2-3; 12 bases are a match to TRBD2. CDR1 and CDR2 from the germline V gene are SGHRS and YFSETQ. V was clipped by 4 bases and J by 2 bases; unmatched bases: 11. This CDR3 region has 18 residues. The CDR3 DNA follows: TGCGCCAGCAGCCTTTACAAGGGACTAGCGGGCTCCACAGATACGCAGTATTTT. Translating it yields CASSLYKGLAGSTDTQYF.

Only one count was recorded for this clone. This chain uses TRBV4-3 with TRBJ1-5, with 7 positions matching TRBD1. Germline values: CDR1 LGHNA, CDR2 YSLEER. V lost 0 bases to trimming and J lost 0 bases; unmatched junction nucleotides: 11. This CDR3 is built from 19 residues. CDR3 in DNA: TGCGCCAGCAGCCAAGATTTGGGACAGCAACAATATAGCAATCAGCCCCAGCATTTT. It translates to CASSQDLGQQQYSNQPQHF.

J is TRBJ2-7 and V is TRBV5-4; TRBD2 matches 7 bases. This CDR3 is 16 amino acids long. CDR1 and CDR2 from the germline V gene are SGHNT and YYREEE (reference sequence). With V trimmed by 1 base and J by 0 bases, 7 bases remained unmatched. CDR3 bases: TGTGCCAGCAGCTTGAATGGGGGGGGAAGCTCCTACGAGCAGTACTTC. As protein: CASSLNGGGSSYEQYF.

The chain is built from TRBV20-1 and TRBJ2-7; the D gene is possibly TRBD1 (6 bases). This CDR3 spans 11 amino acids. Trimming stripped 4 bases from V and 4 bases from J, with 8 bases between. The germline V gene has CDR1 DFQATT and CDR2 SNEGSKA (reference sequence). The chain's CDR3 is CSAKDRYEQYF. The CDR3 DNA sequence: TGCAGTGCTAAAGACAGGTACGAGCAGTACTTC.

The V call is TRBV4-2, the J call TRBJ2-5, with 8 nucleotides matching TRBD2. The CDR3 contains 14 residues. V trimming: 3 bases; J trimming: 4 bases; junction bases outside the gene matches: 4. Germline loops: CDR1 LGHNA, CDR2 YNFKEQ. CDR3: CASSHPGLGETQYF. CDR3 DNA: TGTGCCAGCAGCCACCCGGGACTAGGAGAGACCCAGTACTTC.

The V call is TRBV7-2, the J call TRBJ2-1; TRBD1 aligns across 10 bases. This CDR3 contains 14 residues. V lost 10 bases, J lost 10 bases, and 13 bases stayed unmatched. The germline V gene encodes CDR1 SGHTA and CDR2 FQGNSA. CDR3 protein: CATNRDRGLPEQFF. DNA for the CDR3: TGTGCCACCAACCGGGACAGGGGCCTCCCCGAGCAGTTCTTC.

This clone was counted between two and nine times. The V call is TRBV15, the J call TRBJ1-5; no reliable D call. The CDR3 runs 16 residues. The V gene's germline CDR1 is LNHNV and CDR2 YYDKDF (reference sequence). V dropped 0 bases and J dropped 2 bases, with 11 bases sitting between them. The CDR3 sequence is CATSRDPGLGNQPQHF. The CDR3 coding sequence is TGTGCCACCAGCAGAGATCCGGGTTTGGGCAATCAGCCCCAGCATTTT.

On this clone: The junction departs from the called germline gene at one end, perhaps through a read error. V gene TRBV2 combines with J gene TRBJ2-1; 10 nucleotides align to TRBD1. Germline assignment: CDR1 SNHLY and CDR2 FYNNEI. The CDR3 loop spans 16 amino acids. The CDR3 reads CASREGTGVDYNEQFF. DNA for the CDR3: TGTGCCAGCAGAGAAGGGACAGGGGTGGACTACAATGAGCAGTTCTTC.

The J gene is TRBJ1-6, the V gene TRBV28, with D possibly TRBD1 on 5 matching bases. V dropped 5 bases and J dropped 6 bases, with 11 bases sitting between them. This CDR3 comprises 14 residues. Germline values: CDR1 MDHEN, CDR2 SYDVKM. The CDR3 sequence is CASSPTVSNSPLHF. CDR3 nucleotides: TGTGCCAGCAGTCCGACAGTCTCTAATTCACCCCTCCACTTT.

J is TRBJ2-6 and V is TRBV29-1, with D hard to call. This CDR3 is 13 amino acids long. Germline values: CDR1 SQVTM, CDR2 ANQGSEA. Trimming removed 6 bases at V and 0 bases at J, with 6 bases between. The chain's CDR3 is CSVVDSGANVLTF. The CDR3 DNA is TGCAGCGTGGTAGACTCTGGGGCCAACGTCCTGACTTTC. The variable domain in full, with the rest retrieved from reference TRBV29-1 and TRBJ2-6, is SAVISQKPSRDICQRGTSLTIQCQVDSQVTMMFWYRQQPGQSLTLIATANQGSEATYESGFVIDKFPISRPNLTFSTLTVSNMSPEDSSIYLCSVVDSGANVLTFGAGSRLTVL.